Included here is one T cell receptor beta chain sequence, with context. The sample originates from a study of blood T cell repertoires in COVID-19. Study details: Samples taken during acute and convalescent COVID-19 were collected in the United States, Italy and Spain. T cells, B-cell-depleted T cells, or PBMCs supplied cDNA or gDNA.

Germline CDR1 and CDR2: SEHNR and FQNEAQ (reference sequence). Trimming removed 3 bases from V and 5 bases from J; junction bases left unmatched: 7. The CDR3 is made up of 16 amino acids. Original data processing: Amplified reference gene primers provided the basis for estimating nucleated cell counts. Method: immunoSEQ multiplex PCR; TCRdb's copy keeps in-frame clones and lacks some. V and J calls and clone size are given by that table; D and trimming were obtained from the DNA. Of around 110,000 clones detected, 71% appear once; the ten largest clones hold 0.8% to 1%. This sequence joins TRBV7-9 and TRBJ1-4; 9 positions agree with TRBD1. The sample consisted of peripheral blood. The receptor's source is a human donor with acute or convalescent COVID-19. The donor label of this sample is uncertain. The CDR3 is CASSLGTGFRNEKLFF. In nucleotides, the CDR3 is TGTGCCAGCAGCTTGGGGACAGGGTTTCGGAATGAAAAACTGTTTTTT. Full variable domain (missing parts from reference TRBV7-9 and TRBJ1-4): DTGVSQNPRHKITKRGQNVTFRCDPISEHNRLYWYRQTLGQGPEFLTYFQNEAQLEKSRLLSDRFSAERPKGSFSTLEIQRTEQGDSAMYLCASSLGTGFRNEKLFFGSGTQLSVL.